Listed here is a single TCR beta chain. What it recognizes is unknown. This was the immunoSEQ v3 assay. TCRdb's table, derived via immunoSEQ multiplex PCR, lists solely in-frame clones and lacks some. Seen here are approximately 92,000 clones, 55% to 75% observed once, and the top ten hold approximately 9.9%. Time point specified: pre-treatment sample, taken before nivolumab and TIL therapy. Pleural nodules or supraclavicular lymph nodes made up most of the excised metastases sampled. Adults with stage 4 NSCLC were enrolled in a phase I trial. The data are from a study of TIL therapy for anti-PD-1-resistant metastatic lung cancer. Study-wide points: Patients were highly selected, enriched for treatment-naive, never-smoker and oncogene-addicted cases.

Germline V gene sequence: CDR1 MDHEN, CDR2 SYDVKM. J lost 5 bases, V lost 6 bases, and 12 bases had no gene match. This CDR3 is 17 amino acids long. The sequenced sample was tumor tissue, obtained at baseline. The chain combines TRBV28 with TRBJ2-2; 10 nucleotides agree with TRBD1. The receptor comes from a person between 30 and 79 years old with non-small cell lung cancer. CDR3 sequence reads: CASREWDRGRFTGELFF. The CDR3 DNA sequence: TGTGCCAGCAGAGAATGGGACAGGGGACGGTTTACCGGGGAGCTGTTTTTT.